A selection of T cell receptor beta chains follows, all from one sample in a study of cytomegalovirus exposure and HLA in healthy donors. Data came from immunoSEQ multiplex PCR; TCRdb stores just in-frame clones and leaves some out. With around 75,000 clones in the sample, the ten largest clones hold about 5%. Sequencing was carried out using PBMCs. Every receptor here comes from a man aged 35 to 55 in good health and CMV-seronegative. Both conserved end residues are part of each CDR3. A D gene is named only where the DNA matches it firmly.

NA TRBJ1-5 TRBV7-2 TGTGCCAGCAGCGTAATCAGGGGCCAGCCCCAGCATTTT CASSVIRGQPQHF
NA TRBJ1-5 TRBV19 TGTGCCAGTAGTGCGTCCGGGACACCATGGCAGCATTTT CASSASGTPWQHF
TRBD2 TRBJ2-1 TRBV4-3 TGCGCCAGCAGCCAAGGATCTAGCGGGACCCGCATCAATGAGCAGTTCTTC CASSQGSSGTRINEQFF
NA TRBJ1-1 TRBV21-1 TGTGCCAGATGGGGGGACCTCAATCCTGGGGGAGCTTTCTTT CARWGDLNPGGAFF
NA TRBJ1-2 TRBV30 TGTGCCTGGAGTGTCCCAGTGACTACCAACTATGGCTACACCTTC CAWSVPVTTNYGYTF
NA TRBJ2-1 TRBV5-1 TGCGCCAGCTTACCGGGTGGGCGGGGCCGGGGGAATGAGCAGTTCTTC CASLPGGRGRGNEQFF
TRBD2 TRBJ2-7 TRBV6-1 TGTGCCAGCAGTCCTAGCGGGGGGGCTGGGGATGAGCAGTACTTC CASSPSGGAGDEQYF
NA TRBJ2-2 TRBV7-9 TGTGCCAGCAGCTTACTGGGAGGCACCGGGGAGCTGTTTTTT CASSLLGGTGELFF
TRBD1 TRBJ2-7 TRBV9 TGTGCCAGCAGCCAGTGGACAGGGAGCAACTACGAGCAGTACTTC CASSQWTGSNYEQYF
TRBD1 TRBJ1-1 TRBV18 TGTGCCAGCTCACCACCCGGGACAGCTCGTCACACTGAAGCTTTCTTT CASSPPGTARHTEAFF
TRBD2 TRBJ2-3 TRBV4-1 TGCGCCAGCAGCCAAGATCCAGCGGGGGGAGTTACAGATACGCAGTATTTT CASSQDPAGGVTDTQYF
NA TRBJ2-7 TRBV19 TGTGCCAGTAGTCCGGGCTACGAGCAGTACTTC CASSPGYEQYF
TRBD2 TRBJ2-5 TRBV7-6 TGTGCCAGCACCTCCGCCGGCGGGGGGACACAAGAGACCCAGTACTTC CASTSAGGGTQETQYF
NA TRBJ1-3 TRBV2 TGTGCCAGTGCATCGGGACAAACTGGAAACACCATATATTTT CASASGQTGNTIYF
TRBD1 TRBJ2-7 TRBV6-1 TGTGCCAGCAGTGAAGCGCCCTTGGGACAGGGTTTTGCCTACGAGCAGTACTTC CASSEAPLGQGFAYEQYF
NA TRBJ2-7 TRBV21-1 TGTGCCAGCATCCCTGTAAGAGCGGGGAGGGTGGTGGCCTACGAGCAGTACTTC CASIPVRAGRVVAYEQYF
NA TRBJ2-7 TRBV21-1 TGTGCCAGCAGCAAGGGACAGTACTCCTACGAGCAGTACTTC CASSKGQYSYEQYF
TRBD1 TRBJ1-6 TRBV4-1 TGCGCCAGCAGCCAAGTGTCGACAGGGGATTCACCCCTCCACTTT CASSQVSTGDSPLHF
TRBD1 TRBJ1-2 TRBV7-2 TGTGCCAGCAGCTTAGGTGCCGGCCGGACAGGTGACTATGGCTACACCTTC CASSLGAGRTGDYGYTF
NA TRBJ1-2 TRBV19 TGTGCCAGTAGTATAGGCAGGGTGGACTATGGCTACACCTTC CASSIGRVDYGYTF
NA TRBJ1-5 TRBV18 TGTGCCAGCTCACCATTACAGGATCAGCCCCAGCATTTT CASSPLQDQPQHF
NA TRBJ2-7 TRBV5-5 TGTGCCAGCAGCCCCGGACACTCCTACGAGCAGTACTTC CASSPGHSYEQYF
TRBD2 TRBJ2-5 TRBV5-1 TGCGCCAGCAGCCTGGGACTAGCGGGGGGCGTTAAAGAGACCCAGTACTTC CASSLGLAGGVKETQYF
NA TRBJ2-1 TRBV11-2 TGTGCCAGCAGTCTCAGGGGTTTCGACGACAATGAGCAGTTCTTC CASSLRGFDDNEQFF
TRBD2 TRBJ2-3 TRBV2 TGTGCCAGCAGTTACTCTAGCGGGTCAGATACGCAGTATTTT CASSYSSGSDTQYF
TRBD2 TRBJ2-1 TRBV15 TGTGCCACCAGCAGAGATCTTAGGACTAGCGGGAGTAGGGAGCAGTTCTTC CATSRDLRTSGSREQFF
TRBD2 TRBJ2-1 TRBV30 TGTGCCTGGAGTATTGAGGGGTTGGGAGGGTCCCCAAATGAGCAGCTCTTC CAWSIEGLGGSPNEQLF
NA TRBJ1-5 TRBV2 TGTGCCAGCAGTCCGGTCACTGCTAATCAGCCCCAGCATTTT CASSPVTANQPQHF
TRBD2 TRBJ2-3 TRBV10-3 TGTGCCACCACCCCTAGCGGGGGGGACACAGATACGCAGTATTTT CATTPSGGDTDTQYF
NA TRBJ1-1 TRBV19 TGTGCCAGTAGTATAGAAGCAGGGGTCACTGAAGCTTTCTTT CASSIEAGVTEAFF
TRBD2 TRBJ2-7 TRBV7-8 TGTGCCAGCAGCCAACCGGGGACTAGCTCCTACGAGCAGTACTTC CASSQPGTSSYEQYF
NA TRBJ1-2 TRBV15 TGTGCCACCAGCGGGGGAGACAGGTACGATGAGGACACCTTC CATSGGDRYDEDTF
TRBD2 TRBJ2-1 TRBV5-1 TGCGCCAGCAGCTTGGACCCTAGCGGAGAGCAGTTCTTC CASSLDPSGEQFF
TRBD1 TRBJ2-6 TRBV7-9 TGTGCCAGCAGGCCGGTCGACAGGGACTCTGGGGCCAACGTCCTGACTTTC CASRPVDRDSGANVLTF
TRBD2 TRBJ2-1 TRBV27 TGTGCCACCATCACTAGCGGGGACAATGAGCAGTTCTTC CATITSGDNEQFF
TRBD2 TRBJ2-2 TRBV7-9 TGTGCCAGCAGCCCGGGGGTGGGTTTTAGCGGGAGGTGGACCGGGGAGCTGTTTTTT CASSPGVGFSGRWTGELFF
TRBD1 TRBJ1-4 TRBV15 TGTGCCACCAGCAGAGATCGGACAGGAACAACGAATACCAACCGAGAAAAACTGTTTTTT CATSRDRTGTTNTNREKLFF
NA TRBJ2-6 TRBV21-1 TGTGCCAGCAGGACGGTACAGCCTGGGGCCAACGTCCTGACTTTC CASRTVQPGANVLTF
TRBD1 TRBJ2-2 TRBV7-9 TGTGCCAGCAGCTTAGTCAGGGGGCCGGGCACCGGGGAGCTGTTTTTT CASSLVRGPGTGELFF
TRBD1 TRBJ2-2 TRBV30 TGTGCCTGGGCAAGGGGGCGGGCCGGGGAGCTGTTTTTT CAWARGRAGELFF
NA TRBJ2-3 TRBV5-4 TGTGCCAGCAGCTTGTTGTCGCCTAACACAGATACGCAGTATTTT CASSLLSPNTDTQYF
NA TRBJ1-4 TRBV11-2 TGTGCCAGCAGCTTACCGGGTCGAGAAAAACTGTTTTTT CASSLPGREKLFF
TRBD1 TRBJ1-2 TRBV9 TGTGCCAGCTCCTCGGTAGGGGGCAAGTTGTATGGCTACACCTTC CASSSVGGKLYGYTF
NA TRBJ1-6 TRBV27 TGTGCCAGCAGGACAGCTAATTCACCCCTCCACTTT CASRTANSPLHF
NA TRBJ2-7 TRBV6-6 TGTGCCAGCAGTTACTCGGGCCTGGCCGAGCAGTACTTC CASSYSGLAEQYF
TRBD2 TRBJ2-3 TRBV6-1 TGTGCCAGCAGGTATTATAGCGGGATAGAAGATACGCAGTATTTT CASRYYSGIEDTQYF
TRBD1 TRBJ2-7 TRBV7-9 TGTGCCAGCAGCACGGGGACAGAGGACTACGAGCAGTACTTC CASSTGTEDYEQYF
NA TRBJ2-3 TRBV10-3 TGTGCCATCAGTGGTCTGGGGAGGACAGATACGCAGTATTTT CAISGLGRTDTQYF
NA TRBJ1-1 TRBV7-8 TGTGCCAGCAGCTTAGGACAGGCCTTACACACTGAAGCTTTCTTT CASSLGQALHTEAFF
NA TRBJ1-4 TRBV5-1 TGCGCCAGCAGCTTGGCCGGGAACCCCAATGAAAAACTGTTTTTT CASSLAGNPNEKLFF
NA TRBJ2-1 TRBV5-6 TGTGCCAGCACCTTGGGGGAGTTACACTACAATGAGCAGTTCTTC CASTLGELHYNEQFF
NA TRBJ1-1 TRBV4-1 TGCGCCAGCAGCCAAGGTCCGGCGGGCGCAAGATTCGCTTTCTTT CASSQGPAGARFAFF